This T cell receptor (beta chain) stems from a study of blood T cell repertoires in COVID-19. About the study: Material from acute and convalescent COVID-19 was sourced from the United States, Italy and Spain. Sample material is recorded as cDNA or gDNA derived from T cells, B-cell-depleted T cells, or PBMCs.

Authors' data handling: Amplification of reference gene primers was used by the study to estimate nucleated cell counts. This table comes from immunoSEQ multiplex PCR, and its TCRdb copy is limited to in-frame clones, with some not included. V, J and clone size are taken as reported in that table, and D and trimming were inferred from the DNA itself. The sample includes under 200,000 clones, more than 90% of them seen just once. Trimming cost V 2 bases and J 4 bases; bases outside gene matches: 10. In germline, CDR1 is SEHNR, CDR2 FQNEAQ (reference sequence). CDR3 length: 16 residues. What was sequenced was peripheral blood. This chain joins TRBV7-9 and TRBJ2-7; 8 positions agree with TRBD1. This receptor was taken from a man aged 50-60 years with acute or convalescent COVID-19. As DNA, the CDR3 is TGTGCCAGCAGCTTAACGGTTGGACAGGGAAGGTACGAGCAGTACTTC. The encoded protein is CASSLTVGQGRYEQYF.